Listed below are T cell receptor beta chains from one sample, sequenced in a study. A single record per CDR3 protein comes from TCRdb applying MiXCR to the 5' RACE reads. The sample carries tens of thousands of distinct CDR3 sequences, less than 25% recorded once. Sequencing was performed on Tregs sorted from blood. These receptors originate from a female donor with breast cancer. Both conserved end residues are part of each CDR3. D genes are given only for firm matches. Expanded clones are given a class, and other clones once, few, many or no size at all.

j_call,d_call,v_call,clone_size,cdr3_aa,cdr3_nt
TRBJ2-3,NA,TRBV6-2/TRBV6-3,few,CASSYDRSTDTQYF,TGTGCCAGCAGTTACGACAGGAGCACAGATACGCAGTATTTT
TRBJ1-5,TRBD1,TRBV4-1,NA,CASSQDSGGVIRPQHF,TGCGCCAGCAGCCAAGACTCAGGGGGTGTTATTCGGCCCCAGCATTTT
TRBJ2-3,TRBD1,TRBV24-1,many,CATSDPTRTVQGITDTQYF,TGTGCCACCAGTGATCCAACACGGACCGTACAGGGGATCACAGATACGCAGTATTTT
TRBJ1-2,TRBD1,TRBV5-1,many,CASSTGQGKHGYTF,TGCGCCAGCAGCACCGGACAGGGGAAGCATGGCTACACCTTC
TRBJ1-5,TRBD1,TRBV12-3/TRBV12-4,NA,CASSSRSGGPQPQHF,TGTGCCAGCAGTTCCCGGTCAGGGGGCCCTCAGCCCCAGCATTTT
TRBJ1-1,NA,TRBV2,NA,CASSEEGENTEAFF,TGTGCCAGCAGTGAGGAAGGGGAGAACACTGAAGCTTTCTTT
TRBJ1-1,NA,TRBV4-1,few,CASSQVARGRATEAFF,TGCGCCAGCAGCCAAGTAGCCCGGGGGCGCGCCACTGAAGCTTTCTTT
TRBJ1-1,TRBD1,TRBV10-1,many,CASSLGQGNTEAFF,TGCGCCAGCAGCCTCGGACAGGGTAACACTGAAGCTTTCTTT
TRBJ2-3,TRBD2,TRBV9,many,CASSVGGRTDTQYF,TGTGCCAGCAGCGTAGGCGGGAGGACAGATACGCAGTATTTT
TRBJ2-1,TRBD2,TRBV12-3/TRBV12-4,few,CASSFTLAGGFNNEQFF,TGTGCCAGCAGTTTTACCCTAGCGGGAGGGTTCAACAATGAGCAGTTCTTC
TRBJ2-3,NA,TRBV28,NA,CASSLSVVTDTQYF,TGTGCCAGCAGTTTATCGGTAGTCACAGATACGCAGTATTTT
TRBJ2-7,NA,TRBV2,NA,CASSERSLQTNYEQYF,TGTGCCAGCAGTGAGAGGTCGCTGCAGACTAACTACGAGCAGTACTTC
TRBJ2-7,NA,TRBV20-1,few,CSARDRAGISYEQYF,TGCAGTGCTAGAGATCGGGCAGGGATCTCCTACGAGCAGTACTTC
TRBJ2-7,TRBD2,TRBV4-1,medium-sized,CASSPTETSGYEQYF,TGCGCCAGCAGTCCCACCGAGACTAGCGGCTACGAGCAGTACTTC
TRBJ1-6,TRBD1,TRBV20-1,many,CSARRTGNNSPLHF,TGCAGTGCTAGACGGACAGGGAATAATTCACCCCTCCACTTT
TRBJ2-1,TRBD2,TRBV4-1,many,CASRSGLAAADEQFF,TGCGCCAGCAGATCCGGACTAGCGGCCGCCGATGAGCAGTTCTTC
TRBJ2-3,TRBD2,TRBV10-3,many,CATNPGLVVYF,TGTGCCACAAATCCGGGACTAGTTGTTTATTTT
TRBJ1-2,NA,TRBV4-1,NA,CASSQVRPDGRGGYTF,TGCGCCAGCAGCCAAGTAAGACCCGACGGGAGGGGAGGCTACACCTTC
TRBJ2-5,NA,TRBV7-9,many,CASSADLEETQYF,TGTGCCAGCAGCGCGGATTTGGAAGAGACCCAGTACTTC
TRBJ2-3,TRBD2,TRBV4-2,few,CANSQPPLAGGTDTQYF,TGTGCCAACAGCCAGCCCCCACTAGCGGGGGGCACAGATACGCAGTATTTT
TRBJ2-7,TRBD2,TRBV4-1,NA,CASSQAVLSGGADEQYF,TGCGCCAGCAGCCAAGCGGTTCTTAGCGGGGGGGCGGACGAGCAGTACTTC
TRBJ2-3,TRBD2,TRBV27,many,CASSQTSGEQYF,TGTGCCAGCAGTCAGACTAGCGGTGAGCAGTATTTT
TRBJ2-1,TRBD2,TRBV20-1,few,CSARRGLGEQFF,TGCAGTGCTAGACGGGGACTAGGGGAGCAGTTCTTC
TRBJ2-1,TRBD2,TRBV4-1,many,CASSQGSSGRNEQFF,TGCGCCAGCAGCCAAGGTTCTAGCGGGAGGAATGAGCAGTTCTTC
TRBJ2-7,TRBD1,TRBV5-1,NA,CASRDRESEQYF,TGCGCCAGTAGGGACAGGGAAAGCGAGCAGTACTTC
TRBJ2-7,NA,TRBV27,many,CASSRGNEQYF,TGTGCCAGCAGTCGGGGAAACGAGCAGTACTTC
TRBJ1-2,NA,TRBV28,few,CASSLSTAVYGYTF,TGTGCCAGCAGTTTGTCGACAGCGGTATATGGCTACACCTTC
TRBJ2-7,NA,TRBV7-3,NA,CASSQASGPYYEQYF,TGTGCCAGCAGCCAAGCCTCCGGACCCTACTACGAGCAGTACTTC
TRBJ2-2,NA,TRBV7-3,few,CASGETGELFF,TGTGCCAGCGGGGAAACCGGGGAGCTGTTTTTT
TRBJ2-7,TRBD2,TRBV12-3/TRBV12-4,NA,CASSLPSGSATYEQYF,TGTGCCAGCAGTTTACCTAGCGGGAGTGCAACCTACGAGCAGTACTTC
TRBJ2-5,NA,TRBV7-9,NA,CASSPQVITETQYF,TGTGCCAGCAGCCCACAGGTGATTACGGAGACCCAGTACTTC
TRBJ2-7,TRBD1,TRBV29-1,few,CSVESGQGISYEQYF,TGCAGCGTTGAATCCGGACAGGGTATATCCTACGAGCAGTACTTC
TRBJ2-4,NA,TRBV27,NA,CASSSGSLAIQYF,TGTGCCAGCAGCTCCGGGAGTCTAGCCATTCAGTACTTC
TRBJ2-1,NA,TRBV3-1,few,CASSQDNEDYNEQFF,TGTGCCAGCAGCCAAGATAACGAGGACTACAATGAGCAGTTCTTC
TRBJ2-3,NA,TRBV28,NA,CASSTTQGTQKREDRTDTQYF,TGTGCCAGCAGTACCACACAGGGGACCCAAAAGAGGGAGGATCGCACAGATACGCAGTATTTT
TRBJ1-5,NA,TRBV19,NA,CASSARSRLSNQPQHF,TGTGCCAGTAGTGCAAGGTCCCGCCTTAGCAATCAGCCCCAGCATTTT
TRBJ2-1,TRBD2,TRBV12-3/TRBV12-4,many,CASSFGSGNNEQFF,TGTGCCAGCAGTTTTGGTAGCGGGAACAATGAGCAGTTCTTC
TRBJ2-7,TRBD2,TRBV7-9,NA,CASSRTSFGYEQYF,TGTGCCAGCAGCCGGACTAGCTTCGGCTACGAGCAGTACTTC
TRBJ2-3,NA,TRBV6-1,many,CASNERQGEDTQYF,TGTGCCAGCAATGAAAGACAAGGGGAAGATACGCAGTATTTT
TRBJ1-3,NA,TRBV25-1,few,CASSGPKGRGAVTGNTIYF,TGTGCCAGCAGTGGACCAAAGGGACGAGGAGCAGTCACTGGAAACACCATATATTTT
TRBJ2-1,NA,TRBV7-9,few,CASSGSASYNEQFF,TGTGCCTCCTCGGGATCCGCTTCCTACAATGAGCAGTTCTTC
TRBJ2-1,TRBD1,TRBV30,few,CAWSVLGTGGSYNEQFF,TGTGCCTGGAGTGTACTTGGGACAGGGGGCTCCTACAATGAGCAGTTCTTC
TRBJ1-2,NA,TRBV5-4,many,CASSLDGNYGYTF,TGTGCCAGCAGTTTGGACGGGAACTATGGCTACACCTTC
TRBJ1-4,TRBD1,TRBV4-2,many,CASSRTTGDNEKLFF,TGTGCCAGCAGCCGAACGACAGGGGATAATGAAAAACTGTTTTTT
TRBJ2-7,NA,TRBV4-2,many,CASSQAAEQYF,TGTGCCAGCAGCCAAGCGGCCGAGCAGTACTTC
TRBJ2-3,TRBD2,TRBV20-1,many,CSEGLAGGDTQYF,TGCAGTGAGGGACTAGCGGGCGGGGATACGCAGTATTTT
TRBJ2-5,NA,TRBV27,NA,CASSYSAQETQYF,TGTGCCAGCAGTTATAGCGCACAAGAGACCCAGTACTTC